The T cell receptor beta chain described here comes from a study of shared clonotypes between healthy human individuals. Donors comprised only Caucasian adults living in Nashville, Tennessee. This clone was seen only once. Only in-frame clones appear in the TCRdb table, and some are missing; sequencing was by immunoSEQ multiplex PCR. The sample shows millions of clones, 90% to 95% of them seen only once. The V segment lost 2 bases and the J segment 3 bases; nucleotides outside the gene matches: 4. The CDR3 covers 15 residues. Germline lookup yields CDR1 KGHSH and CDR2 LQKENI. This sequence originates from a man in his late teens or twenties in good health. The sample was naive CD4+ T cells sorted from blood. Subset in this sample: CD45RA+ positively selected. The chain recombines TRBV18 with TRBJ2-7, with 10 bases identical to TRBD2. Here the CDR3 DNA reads TGTGCCAGCTCACCAGTTGTAGCGGGAGGCTACGAGCAGTACTTC. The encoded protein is CASSPVVAGGYEQYF. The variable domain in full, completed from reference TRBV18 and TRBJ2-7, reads NAGVMQNPRHLVRRRGQEARLRCSPMKGHSHVYWYRQLPEEGLKFMVYLQKENIIDESGMPKERFSAEFPKEGPSILRIQQVVRGDSAAYFCASSPVVAGGYEQYFGPGTRLTVT.